This T cell receptor beta chain was observed in a study of control samples from healthy donors and cancer patients. Profiling relied on immunoSEQ multiplex PCR, and the TCRdb table lists in-frame clones only, not all of them. The sample yields about 82,000 clones, over 90% seen once. This CDR3 spans 11 amino acids. Germline V CDR1 and CDR2: DFQATT, SNEGSKA (reference sequence). The sequence derives from a woman younger than 35 in good health. Sequenced: blood. This chain joins TRBV20-1 and TRBJ1-2, with D uncertain. CDR3 in amino acids: CSGPGNYGYTF. In DNA form, the CDR3 reads TGCAGCGGACCCGGGAACTATGGCTACACCTTC.